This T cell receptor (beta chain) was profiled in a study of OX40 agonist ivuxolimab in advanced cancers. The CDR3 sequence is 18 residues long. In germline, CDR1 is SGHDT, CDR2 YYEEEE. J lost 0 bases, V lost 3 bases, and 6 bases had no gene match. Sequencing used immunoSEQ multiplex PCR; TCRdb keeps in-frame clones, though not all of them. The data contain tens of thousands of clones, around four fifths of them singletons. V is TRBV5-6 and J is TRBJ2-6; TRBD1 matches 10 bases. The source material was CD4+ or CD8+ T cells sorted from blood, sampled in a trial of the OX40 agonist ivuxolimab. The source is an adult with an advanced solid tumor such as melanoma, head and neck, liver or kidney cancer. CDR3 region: CASSWGQGILSGANVLTF. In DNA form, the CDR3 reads TGTGCCAGCAGCTGGGGACAGGGGATCCTCTCTGGGGCCAACGTCCTGACTTTC.